In its sample, the clone carrying this TCR beta chain was seen once. Its specificity is not known. Sample time point: week 35, safety follow-up. With topical imiquimod, each dose of the vaccine consisted of 300 ug of mutant IDH1 20-mer peptide. This entry is derived from a study of a mutant IDH1 vaccine in newly diagnosed glioma. Overall study context: Vaccination was launched 4-6 weeks after radiotherapy alone, or with temozolomide cycles. Week 35 brought visit V12, which was followed by visit V13 at week 47.

The data were produced by immunoSEQ multiplex PCR, yet TCRdb's version contains in-frame clones alone and is incomplete. Of around 69,000 clones in the sample, around 86% are singletons; the top ten hold 2%. Germline CDR1 and CDR2: LNHDA and SQIVND (reference sequence). CDR3 length: 14 residues. V lost 0 bases, J lost 3 bases, and 9 bases lay in between. This clonotype was obtained from a man under 40 with glioma. Sequencing used PBMCs, obtained from a glioma patient whose treatment included an IDH1 peptide vaccine. V and J are TRBV19 and TRBJ2-7; no clear D gene. In nucleotides, the CDR3 is TGTGCCAGTAGTATAGAGGGGATCAGCTACGAGCAGTACTTC. As protein: CASSIEGISYEQYF.